The 10 T cell receptor beta chains reported below all come from one sample, sequenced in a study of T-cell memory formation after mild COVID-19. One entry per CDR3 protein, called by TCRdb with MiXCR from the 5' RACE reads. The table lists 380,000 or so distinct CDR3 sequences, 14% of them singletons. The specimen sequenced was PBMCs or a T cell subset sorted from them (not recorded which). The receptor source for this set is a man younger than 30 who had mild COVID-19 (a few samples of this study predate the infection). Cell type and time point are not known.

This clonotype appeared a few times. The CDR3 spells CASSPRATENTGELFF. The CDR3 region has the DNA TGTGCCAGCAGTCCAAGGGCTACCGAGAACACCGGGGAGCTGTTTTTT. This chain links TRBV7-9 with TRBJ2-2; D unresolved. The germline V gene has CDR1 SEHNR and CDR2 FQNEAQ (reference sequence). Trimming took 6 bases from V and 1 from J, leaving 15 bases between them. The CDR3 contains 16 residues.

The CDR3, as DNA: TGTGCCACCAGCTCCCTAGCGGGGGTGGAAGAGACCCAGTACTTC. Its translation is CATSSLAGVEETQYF. This rearrangement joins TRBV15 to TRBJ2-5; 10 nucleotides align to TRBD2. CDR1 and CDR2 from the germline V gene are LNHNV and YYDKDF (reference sequence). The CDR3 runs to 15 residues. Germline trimming cut 5 bases from V and 3 bases from J; bases unmatched to any gene: 6.

The rearrangement uses TRBV7-9 and TRBJ2-7; D remains unclear. Trimming took off 1 base at V and 7 bases at J, with 5 bases between the two ends. This CDR3 has 11 residues. The germline V gene encodes CDR1 SEHNR and CDR2 FQNEAQ (reference sequence). CDR3 coding DNA: TGTGCCAGCAGCTTAGGCCGTGAGCAGTACTTC. It codes for CASSLGREQYF.

The chain uses TRBV18 and TRBJ1-4; TRBD1 might be the D (5 bases). CDR3 length: 14 residues. CDR1 is KGHSH, CDR2 LQKENI, per germline. The V end was cut by 3 bases, the J end by 5 bases, with 10 bases between. The CDR3 nucleotides are TGTGCCAGCTCACCGCGGGGCGGCAATGAAAAACTGTTTTTT. It codes for CASSPRGGNEKLFF.

This clonotype turned up a few times. This chain links TRBV6-5 with TRBJ2-3; 7 bases fit TRBD1. This CDR3 is 15 amino acids long. Germline V gene data show CDR1 as MNHEY and CDR2 as SVGAGI. V lost 6 bases and J lost 2; bases outside the gene matches: 8. The CDR3 nucleotides are TGTGCCAGCAGAAGGGGACAGCTAAACACAGATACGCAGTATTTT. Its protein is CASRRGQLNTDTQYF.

V is TRBV19 and J is TRBJ1-6, with 9 positions matching TRBD1. The CDR3 has 14 amino acids. V lost 5 bases, J lost 9 bases, and 5 bases stayed unmatched. Germline CDR1 is LNHDA and CDR2 is SQIVND (reference sequence). In DNA, the CDR3 is TGTGCCAGTAGTCGGACAGGGGTCGGTTCACCCCTCCACTTT. Its protein product is CASSRTGVGSPLHF.

This clonotype was observed many times. V is TRBV7-9 and J is TRBJ2-5, with no clear D. Trimming stripped 1 base from V and 4 bases from J, with 7 bases between. This CDR3 is built from 13 residues. The germline gives CDR1 SEHNR, CDR2 FQNEAQ (reference sequence). The CDR3 is CASSLELGETQYF. The CDR3 DNA is TGTGCCAGCAGCTTAGAGCTGGGAGAGACCCAGTACTTC.

J is TRBJ2-2 and V is TRBV7-3; D is unclear. CDR3 length equals 12 residues. Germline CDR1 and CDR2: SGHTA and FQGTGA. Trimming cost V 2 bases and J 4 bases, with 2 bases left between them. DNA of the CDR3: TGTGCCAGCAGCTTATTCACCGGGGAGCTGTTTTTT. It encodes CASSLFTGELFF.

V usage is TRBV4-2 and J usage is TRBJ1-1; unclear D gene. Germline CDR1 LGHNA, CDR2 YNFKEQ. The germline V and J ends were trimmed by 4 bases and 3 bases, with 12 bases remaining between them. The CDR3 runs to 14 residues. The CDR3 sequence is CASSRGSFDTEAFF. The CDR3 DNA reads TGTGCCAGCAGCCGAGGGAGTTTTGACACTGAAGCTTTCTTT.

The chain has TRBV7-2 and TRBJ2-5; a weak D match, TRBD1 (7 bases). This CDR3 is built from 14 residues. Germline values: CDR1 SGHTA, CDR2 FQGNSA. Between the trimmed V and J ends, which lost 5 bases and 3 bases, there was a span of 13 bases. The CDR3 DNA reads as TGTGCCAGCAGCAGCAGGGGGGTGAAAGAGACCCAGTACTTC. This translates into CASSSRGVKETQYF.